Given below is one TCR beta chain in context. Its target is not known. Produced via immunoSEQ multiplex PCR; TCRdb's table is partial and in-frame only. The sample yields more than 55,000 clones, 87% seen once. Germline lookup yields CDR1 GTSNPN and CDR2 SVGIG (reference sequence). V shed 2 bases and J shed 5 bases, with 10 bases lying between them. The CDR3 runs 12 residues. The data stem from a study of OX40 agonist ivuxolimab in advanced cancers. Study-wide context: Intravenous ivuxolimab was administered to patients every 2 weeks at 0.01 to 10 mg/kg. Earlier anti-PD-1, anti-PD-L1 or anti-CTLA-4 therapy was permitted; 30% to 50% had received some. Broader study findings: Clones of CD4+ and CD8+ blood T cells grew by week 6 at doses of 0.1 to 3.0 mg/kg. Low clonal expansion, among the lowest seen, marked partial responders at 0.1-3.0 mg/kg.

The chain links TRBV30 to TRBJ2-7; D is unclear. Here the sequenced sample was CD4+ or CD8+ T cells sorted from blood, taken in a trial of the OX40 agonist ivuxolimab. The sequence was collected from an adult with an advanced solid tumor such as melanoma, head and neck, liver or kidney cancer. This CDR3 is CAWSPFKDEQYF. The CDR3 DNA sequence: TGTGCCTGGAGTCCCTTTAAGGACGAGCAGTACTTC.